The clone carrying this T cell receptor beta chain was counted ten times or more. The sample comes from a study of T cells in Graves' hyperthyroidism and ophthalmopathy. Amplification yielded TCR beta CDR3 regions, with RNA transcripts as the source. With the HTBI primer set, the TCR CDR3 went through a first round of RT-PCR. TCRdb recomputed calls from the multiplex PCR reads with MiXCR, one row per CDR3 protein. The sample lists more than 500,000 distinct CDR3 sequences, 16% occurring once. Sequenced input: blood. The TCR sequence derives from a woman aged 30 to 39 with Graves' hyperthyroidism.

The CDR3 is CASSFRRQETQYF. The CDR3 bases are TGTGCCAGCAGTTTTAGGCGACAGGAGACCCAGTACTTC. The gene calls are TRBV27 and TRBJ2-5, with D possibly TRBD1 on 5 matching bases. Germline V CDR1 and CDR2: MNHEY, SMNVEV (reference sequence). CDR3 size: 13 residues. The V and J ends lost 3 bases and 5 bases respectively, with 10 bases between them.